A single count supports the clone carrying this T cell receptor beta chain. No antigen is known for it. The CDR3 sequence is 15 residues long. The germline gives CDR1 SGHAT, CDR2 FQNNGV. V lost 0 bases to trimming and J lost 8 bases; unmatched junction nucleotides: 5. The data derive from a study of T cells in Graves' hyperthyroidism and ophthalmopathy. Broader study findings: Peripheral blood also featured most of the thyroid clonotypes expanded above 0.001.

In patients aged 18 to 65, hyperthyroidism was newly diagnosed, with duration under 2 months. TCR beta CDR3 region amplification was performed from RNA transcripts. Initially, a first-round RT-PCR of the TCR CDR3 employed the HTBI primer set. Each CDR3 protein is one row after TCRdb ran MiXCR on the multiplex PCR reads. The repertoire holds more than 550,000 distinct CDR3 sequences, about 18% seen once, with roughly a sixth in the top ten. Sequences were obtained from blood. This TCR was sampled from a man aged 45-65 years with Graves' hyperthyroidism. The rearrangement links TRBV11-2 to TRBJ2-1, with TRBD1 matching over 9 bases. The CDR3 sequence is CASSLDHTGGHEQFF. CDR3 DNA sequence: TGTGCCAGCAGCTTAGATCACACAGGGGGCCATGAGCAGTTCTTC.